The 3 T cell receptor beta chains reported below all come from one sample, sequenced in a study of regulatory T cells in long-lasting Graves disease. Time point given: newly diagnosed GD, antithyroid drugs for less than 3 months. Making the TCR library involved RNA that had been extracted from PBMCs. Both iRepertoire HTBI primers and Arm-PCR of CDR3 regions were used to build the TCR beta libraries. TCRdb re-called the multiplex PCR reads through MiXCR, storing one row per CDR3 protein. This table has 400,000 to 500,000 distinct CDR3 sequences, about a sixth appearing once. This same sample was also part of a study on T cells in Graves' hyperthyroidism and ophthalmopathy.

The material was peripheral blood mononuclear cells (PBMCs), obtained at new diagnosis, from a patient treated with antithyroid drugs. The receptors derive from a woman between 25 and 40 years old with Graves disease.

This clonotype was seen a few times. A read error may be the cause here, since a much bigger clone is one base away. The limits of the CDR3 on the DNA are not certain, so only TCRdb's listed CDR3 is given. The CDR3 here is CASRGWAGGSFF. This rearrangement joins TRBV27 to TRBJ1-1; the table's D call, TRBD1, has no DNA check behind it. Including both end residues, the CDR3 is 12 amino acids long. Germline values: CDR1 MNHEY, CDR2 SMNVEV (reference sequence).

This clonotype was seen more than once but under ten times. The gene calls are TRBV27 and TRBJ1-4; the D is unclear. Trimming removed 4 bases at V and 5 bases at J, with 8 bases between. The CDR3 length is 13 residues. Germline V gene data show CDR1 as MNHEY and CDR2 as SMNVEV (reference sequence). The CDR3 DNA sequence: TGTGCCAGCAGTTCCGGTGGGAATGAAAAACTGTTTTTT. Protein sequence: CASSSGGNEKLFF. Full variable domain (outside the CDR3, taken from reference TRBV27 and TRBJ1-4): EAQVTQNPRYLITVTGKKLTVTCSQNMNHEYMSWYRQDPGLGLRQIYYSMNVEVTDKGDVPEGYKVSRKEKRNFPLILESPSPNQTSLYFCASSSGGNEKLFFGSGTQLSVL.

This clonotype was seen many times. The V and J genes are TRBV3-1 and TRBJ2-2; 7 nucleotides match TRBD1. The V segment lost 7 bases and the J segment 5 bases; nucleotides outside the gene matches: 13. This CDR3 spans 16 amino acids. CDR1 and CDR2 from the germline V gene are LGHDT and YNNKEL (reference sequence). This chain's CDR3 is CASTRSGQWATGELFF. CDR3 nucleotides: TGTGCCAGCACCCGATCGGGACAGTGGGCAACCGGGGAGCTGTTTTTT.